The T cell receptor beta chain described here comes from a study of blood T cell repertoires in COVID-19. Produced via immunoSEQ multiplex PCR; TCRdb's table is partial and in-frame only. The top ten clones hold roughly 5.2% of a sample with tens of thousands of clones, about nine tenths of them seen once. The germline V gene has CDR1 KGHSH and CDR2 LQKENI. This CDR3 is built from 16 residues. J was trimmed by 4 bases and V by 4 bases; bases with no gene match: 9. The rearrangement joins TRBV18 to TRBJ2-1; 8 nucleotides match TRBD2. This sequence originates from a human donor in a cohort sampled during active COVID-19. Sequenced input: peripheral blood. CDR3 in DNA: TGTGCCAGCTCACAAACGAGCGGGAGTTTTTACAATGAGCAGTTCTTC. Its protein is CASSQTSGSFYNEQFF.